Below are 10 T cell receptor beta chains sequenced from a single sample in a study of T cells after yellow fever vaccination. MiXCR was run by TCRdb on the 5' RACE reads, yielding one entry per CDR3 protein. The table shows 500,000 to 650,000 distinct CDR3 sequences, with around a sixth occurring only once. The sample here was PBMCs, taken 5 to 6 days after the first yellow fever vaccination. The source is a man younger than 35 who received the YFV17D yellow fever vaccine.

The chain employs TRBV20-1 and TRBJ2-5; D possibly corresponds to TRBD2 (6 bases). The CDR3 sequence is 14 residues long. V dropped 5 bases and J dropped 8 bases, with 21 bases sitting between them. Germline assignment: CDR1 DFQATT and CDR2 SNEGSKA (reference sequence). DNA of the CDR3: TGCAGTGCTGGGCCCTTATTAGTGGGGGGAACCCAGTACTTC. It yields the protein CSAGPLLVGGTQYF.

This clonotype appeared a few times. This chain joins TRBV25-1 and TRBJ2-3; 8 bases are a match to TRBD2. Germline CDR1 reads MGHDK; CDR2 reads SYGVNS. The CDR3 length is 14 residues. The trim removed 6 bases at V and 2 bases at J, leaving 4 bases unmatched. The CDR3 here is CASSRGGITDTQYF. As DNA, the CDR3 is TGTGCCAGCAGCCGCGGGGGGATCACAGATACGCAGTATTTT.

The chain links TRBV4-1 to TRBJ2-2; TRBD2 matches 13 bases. The germline gives CDR1 MGHRA, CDR2 YSYEKL. The CDR3 length is 18 residues. J was trimmed by 0 bases and V by 2 bases; bases with no gene match: 3. As DNA, the CDR3 is TGCGCCAGCAGCCAACAGGGACTAGCGGGGTCGAACACCGGGGAGCTGTTTTTT. Protein sequence: CASSQQGLAGSNTGELFF.

The chain is built from TRBV14 and TRBJ2-3; TRBD2 matches at 12 bases. The CDR3 totals 15 residues. Per the germline V gene, CDR1 is SGHDN and CDR2 is FVKESK. After removal of 5 bases from V and 6 bases from J, the junction contained 6 bases not matched to a gene. The CDR3 reads CASSGTSGGLDTQYF. In nucleotides, the CDR3 is TGTGCCAGCAGCGGTACTAGCGGGGGGCTGGATACGCAGTATTTT.

This clonotype has only a few counts. The chain uses TRBV2 and TRBJ1-5, with 11 bases fitting TRBD1. The J segment lost 12 bases and the V segment lost 8 bases, leaving 6 bases of the junction unmatched. Germline CDR1 SNHLY, CDR2 FYNNEI. The CDR3 extends over 12 amino acids. The CDR3 DNA sequence: TGTGCCAGCTCGGACAGGGGGCATAACCAGCATTTT. Amino acids: CASSDRGHNQHF. The full variable domain, rest sourced from reference TRBV2 and TRBJ1-5, is EPEVTQTPSHQVTQMGQEVILRCVPISNHLYFYWYRQILGQKVEFLVSFYNNEISEKSEIFDDQFSVERPDGSNFTLKIRSTKLEDSAMYFCASSDRGHNQHFGDGTRLSIL.

The J gene is TRBJ2-5, the V gene TRBV20-1; D perhaps matches TRBD1 (6 bases). The V gene's germline CDR1 is DFQATT and CDR2 SNEGSKA (reference sequence). This CDR3 is built from 15 residues. The V and J ends lost 1 base and 2 bases respectively, with 14 bases between them. CDR3 coding DNA: TGCAGTGCTAGAGCCAACACAGGGATACAAGAGACCCAGTACTTC. Protein sequence: CSARANTGIQETQYF.

As DNA, the CDR3 is TGTGCCAGCAGTTTATCAGCGGGGGGGCTCTACAATGAGCAGTTCTTC. Residues: CASSLSAGGLYNEQFF. The chain joins TRBV27 to TRBJ2-1; 10 bases align to TRBD2. This CDR3 is built from 16 residues. CDR1 and CDR2 (germline): MNHEY, SMNVEV (reference sequence). V was clipped by 0 bases and J by 3 bases; unmatched bases: 2.

This clonotype came up a few times. V usage is TRBV7-6 and J usage is TRBJ2-7, with D possibly matching TRBD1 (6 bases). CDR3 length: 13 amino acids. Germline V gene data show CDR1 as SGHVS and CDR2 as FNYEAQ. Trimming pared 3 bases from V and 3 bases from J, leaving 9 bases between. CDR3 nucleotides: TGTGCCAGCAGCTTCGGACAGTTCTACGAGCAGTACTTC. Encoded protein: CASSFGQFYEQYF.

This clonotype occurred a few times. The V gene is TRBV2, the J gene TRBJ2-3; 10 nucleotides align to TRBD2. Trimming took 4 bases from V and 4 from J; bases not matched to a gene: 5. The CDR3 contains 15 residues. Germline CDR1 is SNHLY and CDR2 is FYNNEI. CDR3 sequence (DNA): TGTGCCAGCAGTGTGATAGCGGGGGGCCCAGATACGCAGTATTTT. This gives the protein CASSVIAGGPDTQYF. The full variable domain, in which reference TRBV2 and TRBJ2-3 provide the parts outside the CDR3, is EPEVTQTPSHQVTQMGQEVILRCVPISNHLYFYWYRQILGQKVEFLVSFYNNEISEKSEIFDDQFSVERPDGSNFTLKIRSTKLEDSAMYFCASSVIAGGPDTQYFGPGTRLTVL.

This chain connects TRBV24-1 to TRBJ2-1; D is unresolved. Trimming removed 2 bases from V and 5 bases from J, with 6 bases in between. CDR1 is KGHDR and CDR2 is SFDVKD in the germline V gene. The CDR3 extends over 13 amino acids. CDR3 nucleotides: TGTGCCACCAGTGATTATCACGACAATGAGCAGTTCTTC. Translated, it gives CATSDYHDNEQFF.